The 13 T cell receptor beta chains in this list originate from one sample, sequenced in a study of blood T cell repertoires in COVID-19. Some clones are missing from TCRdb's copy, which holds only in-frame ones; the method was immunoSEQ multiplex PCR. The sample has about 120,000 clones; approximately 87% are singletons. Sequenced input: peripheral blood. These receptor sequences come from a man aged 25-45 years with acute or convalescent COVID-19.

The CDR3 loop is CASSQHLPTGGSNQPQHF. The CDR3 coding sequence is TGCGCCAGCAGCCAACACCTGCCGACAGGGGGCTCCAATCAGCCCCAGCATTTT. V usage is TRBV4-3 and J usage is TRBJ1-5; TRBD1 agrees at 10 bases. V lost 2 bases to trimming and J lost 3 bases; unmatched junction nucleotides: 10. Germline lookup yields CDR1 LGHNA and CDR2 YSLEER. The CDR3 spans 18 residues.

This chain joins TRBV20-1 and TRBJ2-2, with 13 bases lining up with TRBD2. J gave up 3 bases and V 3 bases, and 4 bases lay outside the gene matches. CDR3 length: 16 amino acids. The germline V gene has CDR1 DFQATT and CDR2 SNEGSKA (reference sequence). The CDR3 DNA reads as TGCAGTGCTAGTAGCGGACTAGCGGGAGACACCGGGGAGCTGTTTTTT. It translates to CSASSGLAGDTGELFF.

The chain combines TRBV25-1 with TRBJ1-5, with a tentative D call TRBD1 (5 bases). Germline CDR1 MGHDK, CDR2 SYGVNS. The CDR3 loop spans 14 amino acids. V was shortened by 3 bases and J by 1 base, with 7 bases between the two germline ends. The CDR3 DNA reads TGTGCCAGCAGTGAGGACATAAGCAATCAGCCCCAGCATTTT. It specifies CASSEDISNQPQHF. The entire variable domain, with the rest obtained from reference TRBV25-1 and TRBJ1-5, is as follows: EADIYQTPRYLVIGTGKKITLECSQTMGHDKMYWYQQDPGMELHLIHYSYGVNSTEKGDLSSESTVSRIRTEHFPLTLESARPSHTSQYLCASSEDISNQPQHFGDGTRLSIL.

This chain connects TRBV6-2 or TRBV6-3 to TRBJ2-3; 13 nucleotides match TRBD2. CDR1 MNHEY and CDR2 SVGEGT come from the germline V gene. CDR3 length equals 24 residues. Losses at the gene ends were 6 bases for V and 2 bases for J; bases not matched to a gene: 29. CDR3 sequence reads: CASSPRGTSGKGYAGRWDTDTQYF. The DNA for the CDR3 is TGTGCCAGCAGCCCCAGAGGGACTAGCGGGAAGGGGTATGCGGGTAGATGGGACACAGATACGCAGTATTTT.

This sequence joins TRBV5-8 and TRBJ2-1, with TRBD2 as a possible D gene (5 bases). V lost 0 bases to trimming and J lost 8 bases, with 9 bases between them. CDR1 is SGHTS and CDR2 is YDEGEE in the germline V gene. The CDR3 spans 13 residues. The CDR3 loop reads CASSLEPRDEQFF. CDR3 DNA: TGTGCCAGCAGCTTGGAGCCGAGGGATGAGCAGTTCTTC.

CDR3 sequence (DNA): TGTGCTAGTGGTTTGGTACAAGTCTCCGGGGCCAACGTCCTGACTTTC. It specifies CASGLVQVSGANVLTF. The chain recombines TRBV12-5 with TRBJ2-6; D unclear. Germline assignment: CDR1 LGHNT and CDR2 FRNRAP. The V end lost 0 bases, the J end lost 4 bases, and 10 bases lay between the germline ends. The CDR3 is 16 amino acids. Looking up the rest from reference TRBV12-5 and TRBJ2-6 gives the full variable domain: DARVTQTPRHKVTEMGQEVTMRCQPILGHNTVFWYRQTMMQGLELLAYFRNRAPLDDSGMPKDRFSAEMPDATLATLKIQPSEPRDSAVYFCASGLVQVSGANVLTFGAGSRLTVL.

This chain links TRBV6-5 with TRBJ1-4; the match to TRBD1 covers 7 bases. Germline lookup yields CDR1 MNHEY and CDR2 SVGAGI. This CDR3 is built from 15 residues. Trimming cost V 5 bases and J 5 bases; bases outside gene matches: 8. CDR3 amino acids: CASSPGTAINEKLFF. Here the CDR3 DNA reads TGTGCCAGCAGTCCCGGGACAGCGATAAATGAAAAACTGTTTTTT.

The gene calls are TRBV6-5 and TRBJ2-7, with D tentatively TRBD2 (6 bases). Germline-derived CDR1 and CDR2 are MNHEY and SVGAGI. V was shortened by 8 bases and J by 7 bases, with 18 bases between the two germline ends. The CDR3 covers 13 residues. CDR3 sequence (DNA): TGTGCCAGCCGGGACTTTGACATGGGGGAGCAGTACGTC. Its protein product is CASRDFDMGEQYV.

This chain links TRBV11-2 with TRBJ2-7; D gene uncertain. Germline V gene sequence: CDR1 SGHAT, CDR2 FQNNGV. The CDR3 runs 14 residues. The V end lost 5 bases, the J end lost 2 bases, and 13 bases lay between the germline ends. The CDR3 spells CASSLSTLTYEQYF. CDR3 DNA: TGTGCCAGCAGCCTTTCGACTCTTACCTACGAGCAGTACTTC.

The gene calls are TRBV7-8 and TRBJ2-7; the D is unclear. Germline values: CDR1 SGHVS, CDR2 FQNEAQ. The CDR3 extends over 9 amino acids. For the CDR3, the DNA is TGTGCACAGCTTCGGGAGCAGTACGTC. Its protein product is CAQLREQYV.

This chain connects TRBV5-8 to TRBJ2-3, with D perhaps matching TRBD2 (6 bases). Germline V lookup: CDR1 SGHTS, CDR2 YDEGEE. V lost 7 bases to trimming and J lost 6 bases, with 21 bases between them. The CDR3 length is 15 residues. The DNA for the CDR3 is TGTGCCAGCCTCCTTGGGATACGGGGGTCGGATACGCAGTATTTT. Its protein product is CASLLGIRGSDTQYF. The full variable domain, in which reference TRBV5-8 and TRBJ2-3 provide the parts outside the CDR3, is EAGVTQSPTHLIKTRGQQATLRCSPISGHTSVYWYQQALGLGLQFLLWYDEGEERNRGNFPPRFSGRQFPNYSSELNVNALELEDSALYLCASLLGIRGSDTQYFGPGTRLTVL.

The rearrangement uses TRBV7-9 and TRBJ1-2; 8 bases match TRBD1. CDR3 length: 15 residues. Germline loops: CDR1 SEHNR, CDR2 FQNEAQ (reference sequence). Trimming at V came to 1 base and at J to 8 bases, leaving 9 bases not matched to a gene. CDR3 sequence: CASSLGAGQVIGYTF. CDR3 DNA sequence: TGTGCCAGCAGCTTAGGGGCGGGACAGGTGATCGGCTACACCTTC.

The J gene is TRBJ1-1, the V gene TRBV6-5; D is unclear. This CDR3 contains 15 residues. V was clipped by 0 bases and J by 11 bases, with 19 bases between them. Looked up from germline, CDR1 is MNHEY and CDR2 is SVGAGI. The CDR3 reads CASSYSIRSQHGAFF. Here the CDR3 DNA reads TGTGCCAGCAGTTACTCGATTCGGAGTCAACACGGGGCTTTCTTT.